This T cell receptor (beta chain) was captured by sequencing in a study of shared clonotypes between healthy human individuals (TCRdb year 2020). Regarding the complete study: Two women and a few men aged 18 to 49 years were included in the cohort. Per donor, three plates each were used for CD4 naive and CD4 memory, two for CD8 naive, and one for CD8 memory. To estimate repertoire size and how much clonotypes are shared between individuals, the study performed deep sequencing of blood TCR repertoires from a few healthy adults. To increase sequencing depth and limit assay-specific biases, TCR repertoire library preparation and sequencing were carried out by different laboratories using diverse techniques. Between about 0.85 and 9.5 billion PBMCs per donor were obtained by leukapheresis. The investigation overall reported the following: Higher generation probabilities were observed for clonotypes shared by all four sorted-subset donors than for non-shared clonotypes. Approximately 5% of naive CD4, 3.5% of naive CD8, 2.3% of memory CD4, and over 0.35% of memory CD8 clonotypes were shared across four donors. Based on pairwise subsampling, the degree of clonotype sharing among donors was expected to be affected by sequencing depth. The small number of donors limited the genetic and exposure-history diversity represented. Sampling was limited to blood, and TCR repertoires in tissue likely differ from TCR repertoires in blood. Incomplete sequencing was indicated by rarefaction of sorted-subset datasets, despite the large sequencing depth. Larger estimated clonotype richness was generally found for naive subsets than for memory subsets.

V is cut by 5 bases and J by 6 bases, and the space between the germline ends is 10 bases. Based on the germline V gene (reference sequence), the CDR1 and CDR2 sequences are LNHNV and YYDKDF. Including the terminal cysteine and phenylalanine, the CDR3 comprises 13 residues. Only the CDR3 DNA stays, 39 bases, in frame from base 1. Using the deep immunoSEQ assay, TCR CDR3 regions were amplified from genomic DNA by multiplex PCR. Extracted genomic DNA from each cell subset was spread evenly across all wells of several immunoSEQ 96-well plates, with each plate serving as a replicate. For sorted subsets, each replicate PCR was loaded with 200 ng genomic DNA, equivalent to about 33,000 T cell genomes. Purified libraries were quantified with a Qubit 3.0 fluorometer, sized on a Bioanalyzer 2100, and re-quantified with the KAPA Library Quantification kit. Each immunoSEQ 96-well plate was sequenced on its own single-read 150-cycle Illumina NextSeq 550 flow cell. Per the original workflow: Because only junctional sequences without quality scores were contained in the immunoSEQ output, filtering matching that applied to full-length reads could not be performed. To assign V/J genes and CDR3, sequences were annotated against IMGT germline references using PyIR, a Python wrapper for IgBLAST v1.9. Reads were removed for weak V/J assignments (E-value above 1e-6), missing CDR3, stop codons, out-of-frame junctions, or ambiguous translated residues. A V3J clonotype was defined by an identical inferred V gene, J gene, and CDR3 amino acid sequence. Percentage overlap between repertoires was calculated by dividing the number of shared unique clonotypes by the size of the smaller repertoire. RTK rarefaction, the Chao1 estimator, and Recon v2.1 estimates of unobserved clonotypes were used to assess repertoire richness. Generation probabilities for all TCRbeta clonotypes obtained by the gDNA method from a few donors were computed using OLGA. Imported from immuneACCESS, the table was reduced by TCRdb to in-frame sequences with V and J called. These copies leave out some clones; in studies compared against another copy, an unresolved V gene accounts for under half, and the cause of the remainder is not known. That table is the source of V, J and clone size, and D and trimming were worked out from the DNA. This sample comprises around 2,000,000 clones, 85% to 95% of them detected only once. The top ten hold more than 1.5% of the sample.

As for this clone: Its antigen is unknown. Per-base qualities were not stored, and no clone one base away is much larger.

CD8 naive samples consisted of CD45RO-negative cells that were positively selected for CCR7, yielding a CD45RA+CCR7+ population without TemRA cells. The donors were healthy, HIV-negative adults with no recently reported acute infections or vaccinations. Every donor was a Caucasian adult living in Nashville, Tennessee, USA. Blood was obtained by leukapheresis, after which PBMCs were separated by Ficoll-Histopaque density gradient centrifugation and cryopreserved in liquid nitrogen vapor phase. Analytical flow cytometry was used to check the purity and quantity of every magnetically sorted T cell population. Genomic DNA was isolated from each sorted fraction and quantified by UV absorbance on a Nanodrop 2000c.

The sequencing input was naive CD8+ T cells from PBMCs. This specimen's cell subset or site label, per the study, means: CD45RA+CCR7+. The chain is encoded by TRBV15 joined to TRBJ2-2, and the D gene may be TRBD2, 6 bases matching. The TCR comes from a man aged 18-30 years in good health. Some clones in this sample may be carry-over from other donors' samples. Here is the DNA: TGTGCCACCAGCCCGCGGGGCGCCGGGGAGCTGTTTTTT. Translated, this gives CATSPRGAGELFF.